Listed below are T cell receptor beta chains from one sample, sequenced in a study of T cell responses to AZD1222 COVID-19 vaccine. Only in-frame clones appear in the TCRdb table, and some are missing; sequencing was by immunoSEQ multiplex PCR. The table records over 140,000 clones, about 92% of them present only once. The material was peripheral blood, obtained 28 days after the second AZD1222 dose. Receptor source: an adult who received the AZD1222 COVID-19 vaccine. Each CDR3 is given with its conserved first and last residue. The D gene is left open where the match is weak. The listing skips clone size in some rows; elsewhere it reads once, few, many or a size class.

d_gene	abundance	j_gene	v_gene	CDR3aa	CDR3nt
TRBD1	NA	TRBJ2-7	TRBV14	CASSPWTGVYEQYF	TGTGCCAGCAGCCCGTGGACAGGGGTCTACGAGCAGTACTTC
TRBD2	NA	TRBJ2-5	TRBV28	CASSSGTKGYF	TGTGCCAGCAGTTCCGGGACTAAGGGGTACTTC
TRBD2	NA	TRBJ2-7	TRBV7-6	CASSPGAPYSGRAYEQYF	TGTGCCAGCAGTCCCGGCGCCCCCTATAGCGGGAGGGCCTACGAGCAGTACTTC
NA	NA	TRBJ2-1	TRBV18	CASSRGNEQFF	TGTGCCAGCTCACGGGGGAATGAGCAGTTCTTC
NA	NA	TRBJ1-4	TRBV7-9	CASSLPTMEAEKLFF	TGTGCCAGCAGCTTACCGACAATGGAAGCTGAAAAACTGTTTTTT
TRBD1	few	TRBJ2-2	TRBV7-3	CASSLMGQGIGELFF	TGTGCCAGCAGCTTAATGGGACAGGGGATCGGGGAGCTGTTTTTT
NA	NA	TRBJ2-3	TRBV28	CASPCGPLLVFEGGPTQYF	TGTGCCAGCCCATGCGGCCCCCTCCTCGTTTTTGAGGGAGGCCCTACGCAGTATTTT
NA	NA	TRBJ2-2	TRBV3-1/TRBV3-2	CASSRSDTNTGELFF	TGTGCCAGCAGCCGCAGCGATACGAACACCGGGGAGCTGTTTTTT
NA	NA	TRBJ2-3	TRBV4-1	CASSSQRGRDTDTQYF	TGCGCCAGCAGCTCCCAGAGAGGGCGGGACACAGATACGCAGTATTTT
NA	NA	TRBJ2-7	TRBV20-1	CSARIGFRGAF	TGCAGTGCTCGTATCGGGTTCAGGGGGGCTTTC
NA	few	TRBJ1-2	TRBV25-1	CASRNSDGYTF	TGTGCCAGCAGAAACAGTGATGGCTACACCTTC
NA	NA	TRBJ2-7	TRBV28	CASRKGRGLSYEQYF	TGTGCCAGCCGTAAGGGGCGGGGCCTCTCCTACGAGCAGTACTTC
TRBD2	NA	TRBJ2-3	TRBV30	CAWSVGSSGNTDTQYF	TGTGCCTGGAGTGTAGGTTCCAGCGGGAACACAGATACGCAGTATTTT
TRBD1	NA	TRBJ1-1	TRBV7-2	CASSSTGVRGNTEAFF	TGTGCCAGCAGCTCGACAGGGGTGAGGGGGAACACTGAAGCTTTCTTT
NA	NA	TRBJ2-7	TRBV11-2	CASSTNRVRSSYEQYF	TGTGCCAGCAGCACAAACAGGGTGAGGAGCTCCTACGAGCAGTACTTC
NA	once	TRBJ2-1	TRBV6-2/TRBV6-3	CASSLGYNEQFF	TGTGCCAGCAGTTTAGGGTACAATGAGCAGTTCTTC
TRBD1	NA	TRBJ1-2	TRBV15	CATSRESDRGYGYTF	TGTGCCACCAGCAGAGAGTCGGACAGGGGCTATGGCTACACCTTC
NA	NA	TRBJ1-4	TRBV5-5	CASSPRPGGEEKLFF	TGTGCCAGCAGCCCCAGGCCGGGGGGAGAAGAAAAACTGTTTTTT